Following are 19 T cell receptor beta chains from one sample sequenced in a study of Siglec-9 on CD8 T cells in melanoma. Using immunoSEQ multiplex PCR, the repertoire was profiled, and TCRdb retains in-frame clones only, with some absent. The data show roughly 35,000 clones, more than 65% seen once. What was sequenced was Siglec-9- CD8+ T cells sorted from blood. The receptors shown here come from a human donor in good health.

The chain combines TRBV13 with TRBJ2-7; 12 bases fit TRBD2. J was trimmed by 7 bases and V by 5 bases; bases with no gene match: 15. Germline V gene data show CDR1 as PRHDT and CDR2 as FYEKMQ (reference sequence). The length of the CDR3 is 17 residues. Written as DNA, the CDR3 is TGTGCCAGCAGCGAGCGACTAGCGGGGGCTAGTCGGGGAGAGCAGTACTTC. It specifies CASSERLAGASRGEQYF.

J is TRBJ2-3 and V is TRBV29-1; 11 positions match TRBD2. This CDR3 is built from 21 residues. The junction had 20 bases not matched to a gene; V was cut back by 3 bases and J by 0 bases. Per the germline V gene, CDR1 is SQVTM and CDR2 is ANQGSEA. The CDR3 DNA follows: TGCAGCGTTGACCATTCTCCGGAGACTAGCGGGGTTATCGACAGCACAGATACGCAGTATTTT. It codes for CSVDHSPETSGVIDSTDTQYF.

The chain employs TRBV19 and TRBJ2-7; 9 bases agree with TRBD2. CDR1 LNHDA and CDR2 SQIVND come from the germline V gene (reference sequence). The CDR3 sequence is 14 residues long. J was trimmed by 3 bases and V by 8 bases; bases with no gene match: 8. The CDR3 sequence is CASGLAGNYYEQYF. The CDR3 DNA sequence: TGTGCCAGTGGGCTAGCGGGGAATTACTACGAGCAGTACTTC.

The V call is TRBV9, the J call TRBJ1-2; unclear D gene. Germline assignment: CDR1 SGDLS and CDR2 YYNGEE. The CDR3 sequence is 15 residues long. V shed 4 bases and J shed 3 bases, with 16 bases lying between them. The CDR3 is CASSQSGGSYYGYTF. The CDR3 nucleotides read TGTGCCAGCAGCCAGAGTGGTGGCAGCTACTATGGCTACACCTTC.

This clone turned up a few times. The V call is TRBV6-5, the J call TRBJ1-1; maybe TRBD1 (6 bases). Germline-derived CDR1 and CDR2 are MNHEY and SVGAGI. The CDR3 runs to 15 residues. V lost 0 bases and J lost 5, with 13 bases in between. CDR3 bases: TGTGCCAGCAGTTACTCGCCGGGGGCGCGTACTGAAGCTTTCTTT. Residues: CASSYSPGARTEAFF.

This clone was recorded only once. This chain links TRBV6-1 with TRBJ2-1, with D perhaps matching TRBD1 (6 bases). Trimming pared 0 bases from V and 8 bases from J, leaving 17 bases between. Germline CDR1 and CDR2: MNHNS and SASEGT. The CDR3 runs to 16 residues. The CDR3 reads CASSEAHTMGAYEQFF. CDR3 sequence (DNA): TGTGCCAGCAGTGAAGCACACACAATGGGGGCGTATGAGCAGTTCTTC.

The chain is built from TRBV15 and TRBJ2-1; tentative D call: TRBD2 (7 bases). Germline V gene lookup returns CDR1 LNHNV and CDR2 YYDKDF (reference sequence). Trimming shortened V by 0 bases and J by 7 bases, and 16 bases separated the two germline ends. The CDR3 is 16 residues long. CDR3 residues: CATSRDRGGRLNEQFF. As DNA, the CDR3 is TGTGCCACCAGCAGAGATAGGGGGGGCCGGCTTAATGAGCAGTTCTTC.

The V and J genes are TRBV5-1 and TRBJ2-1; the D is unclear. Germline V CDR1 and CDR2: SGHRS, YFSETQ. The CDR3 totals 13 residues. With 0 bases removed from V and 8 bases from J, the gap between germline ends came to 9 bases. For the CDR3, the DNA is TGCGCCAGCAGCTTGGCCGGTCACCATGAGCAGTTCTTC. It specifies CASSLAGHHEQFF.

The rearrangement links TRBV5-6 to TRBJ2-3; 10 nucleotides align to TRBD2. This CDR3 region has 16 residues. Germline V gene lookup returns CDR1 SGHDT and CDR2 YYEEEE. The V gene end was trimmed by 3 bases and the J gene end by 5 bases; junction bases not matched to a gene: 9. Here the CDR3 DNA reads TGTGCCAGCAGCTCCCCGTTAGCGGGAGGTATAGATACGCAGTATTTT. Translated, it gives CASSSPLAGGIDTQYF. The variable domain in full, completed from reference TRBV5-6 and TRBJ2-3, reads DAGVTQSPTHLIKTRGQQVTLRCSPKSGHDTVSWYQQALGQGPQFIFQYYEEEERQRGNFPDRFSGHQFPNYSSELNVNALLLGDSALYLCASSSPLAGGIDTQYFGPGTRLTVL.

The V gene is TRBV15, the J gene TRBJ2-6, with a possible D match to TRBD1 (5 bases). Germline CDR1 is LNHNV and CDR2 is YYDKDF (reference sequence). The CDR3 totals 16 residues. Trimming shortened V by 0 bases and J by 0 bases, and 6 bases separated the two germline ends. CDR3 DNA sequence: TGTGCCACCAGCAGAGATAGGGGCTCTGGGGCCAACGTCCTGACTTTC. Protein sequence: CATSRDRGSGANVLTF. Using reference TRBV15 and TRBJ2-6 for the parts outside the CDR3, the full variable domain is DAMVIQNPRYQVTQFGKPVTLSCSQTLNHNVMYWYQQKSSQAPKLLFHYYDKDFNNEADTPDNFQSRRPNTSFCFLDIRSPGLGDTAMYLCATSRDRGSGANVLTFGAGSRLTVL.

The chain links TRBV6-5 to TRBJ2-1; D may be TRBD1 (5 bases). The CDR3 is made up of 15 amino acids. The ends were cut back, 5 bases at V and 3 bases at J, with 14 bases in the middle. Germline CDR1 and CDR2: MNHEY and SVGAGI. CDR3 residues: CASSPDDRDYNEQFF. The CDR3 coding sequence is TGTGCCAGCAGTCCCGACGACAGAGACTACAATGAGCAGTTCTTC.

This clone was observed a handful of times. The V call is TRBV13, the J call TRBJ1-2, with D tentatively TRBD1 (5 bases). Trimming stripped 5 bases from V and 6 bases from J, with 10 bases between. Per germline, CDR1 PRHDT and CDR2 FYEKMQ (reference sequence). The CDR3 loop spans 12 amino acids. The CDR3 DNA follows: TGTGCCAGCAGCCTGCAGGGTGATGGCTACACCTTC. Residues: CASSLQGDGYTF.

This sequence joins TRBV5-5 and TRBJ1-5; weak D call: TRBD1 (6 bases). Between the trimmed V and J ends, which lost 2 bases and 4 bases, there was a span of 13 bases. The CDR3 runs 15 residues. CDR1 SGHKS and CDR2 YYEKEE come from the germline V gene (reference sequence). This chain's CDR3 is CASSLSGAGNQPQHF. CDR3 nucleotide sequence: TGTGCCAGCAGCTTATCGGGGGCTGGAAATCAGCCCCAGCATTTT.

V gene TRBV2 combines with J gene TRBJ1-5, with 10 positions matching TRBD1. The CDR3 runs 16 residues. V shed 4 bases and J 2 bases; nucleotides not matched to a gene: 5. Germline CDR1 reads SNHLY; CDR2 reads FYNNEI. The CDR3, as DNA: TGTGCCAGCAGTGGGACAGGGGGGAAAGGCAATCAGCCCCAGCATTTT. Protein sequence: CASSGTGGKGNQPQHF.

J is TRBJ1-2 and V is TRBV9, with D hard to call. Germline-derived CDR1 and CDR2 are SGDLS and YYNGEE. Trimming shortened V by 3 bases and J by 1 base, and 10 bases separated the two germline ends. The CDR3 is made up of 14 amino acids. The CDR3: CASSEGAGNYGYTF. The CDR3 nucleotides read TGTGCCAGCAGCGAGGGCGCGGGTAACTATGGCTACACCTTC. Supplemented by reference TRBV9 and TRBJ1-2, the full variable domain reads DSGVTQTPKHLITATGQRVTLRCSPRSGDLSVYWYQQSLDQGLQFLIQYYNGEERAKGNILERFSAQQFPDLHSELNLSSLELGDSALYFCASSEGAGNYGYTFGSGTRLTVV.

The chain recombines TRBV4-2 with TRBJ2-7, with 8 positions matching TRBD2. Germline-derived CDR1 and CDR2 are LGHNA and YNFKEQ. V dropped 0 bases and J dropped 2; count of bases not matched to a gene: 6. The CDR3 runs to 16 residues. CDR3 sequence: CASSQDQSGSTYEQYF. CDR3 sequence (DNA): TGTGCCAGCAGCCAAGATCAGAGCGGGAGCACCTACGAGCAGTACTTC.

The chain joins TRBV4-1 to TRBJ2-1; 7 nucleotides line up with TRBD2. There are 14 residues in the CDR3. CDR1 is MGHRA, CDR2 YSYEKL, per germline. Trimming at V came to 2 bases and at J to 6 bases, leaving 4 bases not matched to a gene. Written as DNA, the CDR3 is TGCGCCAGCAGCCAAAGTGCGGGAGCCAATGAGCAGTTCTTC. Translating gives CASSQSAGANEQFF.

The table lists this clone with a few counts. The V and J genes are TRBV6-1 and TRBJ1-1; D unclear. V gave up 5 bases and J gave up 4 bases, with 8 bases separating them. Germline lookup yields CDR1 MNHNS and CDR2 SASEGT. The CDR3 is 12 residues long. Here the CDR3 reads CASSPPSTEAFF. The CDR3 region has the DNA TGTGCCAGCAGTCCCCCCTCCACTGAAGCTTTCTTT.

This clone appeared a single time. The chain combines TRBV27 with TRBJ2-7, with a possible D match to TRBD1 (6 bases). Germline loops: CDR1 MNHEY, CDR2 SMNVEV (reference sequence). The V gene lost 2 bases and the J gene lost 4 bases, with 12 bases spanning the gap. This CDR3 has 14 residues. CDR3 in amino acids: CASSLQGQGYEQYF. CDR3 in DNA: TGTGCCAGCAGTTTACAGGGACAAGGGTACGAGCAGTACTTC.